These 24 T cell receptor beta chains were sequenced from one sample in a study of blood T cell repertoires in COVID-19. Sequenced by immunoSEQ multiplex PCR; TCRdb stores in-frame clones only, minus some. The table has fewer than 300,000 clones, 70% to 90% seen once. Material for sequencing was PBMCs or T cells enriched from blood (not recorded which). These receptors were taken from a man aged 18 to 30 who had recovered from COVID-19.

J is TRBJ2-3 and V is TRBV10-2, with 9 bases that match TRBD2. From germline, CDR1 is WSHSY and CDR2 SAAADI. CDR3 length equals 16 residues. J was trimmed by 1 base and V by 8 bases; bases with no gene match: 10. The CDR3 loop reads CASQWGPSGGTDTQYF. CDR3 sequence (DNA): TGCGCCAGCCAGTGGGGGCCTAGCGGGGGCACAGATACGCAGTATTTT.

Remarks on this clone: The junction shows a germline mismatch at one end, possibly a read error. CDR3 in DNA: TGTGCCAGCAGCTTTAAGGGCGGGGGCATGGGCTTC. Translated, it gives CASSFKGGGMGF. This chain uses TRBV5-4 with TRBJ2-7; the D gene is possibly TRBD2 (7 bases). In germline, CDR1 is SGHNT, CDR2 YYREEE (reference sequence). The CDR3 spans 12 residues.

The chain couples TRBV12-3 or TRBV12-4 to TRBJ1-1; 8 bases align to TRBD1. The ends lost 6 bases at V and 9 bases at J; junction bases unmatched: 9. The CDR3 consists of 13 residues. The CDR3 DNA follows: TGTGCCAGCAGCCTAAGACAGGGGTGGAAAGCTTTCTTT. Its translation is CASSLRQGWKAFF.

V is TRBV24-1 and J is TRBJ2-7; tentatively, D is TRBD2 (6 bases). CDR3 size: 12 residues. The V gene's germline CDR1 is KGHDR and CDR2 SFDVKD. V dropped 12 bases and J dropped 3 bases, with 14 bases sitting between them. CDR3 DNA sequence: TGTGCCCCCGGAGGAGGGAACTACGAGCAGTACTTC. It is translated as CAPGGGNYEQYF.

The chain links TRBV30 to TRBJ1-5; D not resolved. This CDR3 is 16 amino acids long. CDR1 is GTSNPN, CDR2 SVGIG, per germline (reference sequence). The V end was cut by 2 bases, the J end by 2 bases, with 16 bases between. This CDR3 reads CAWSIKTVSGNQPQHF. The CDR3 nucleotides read TGTGCCTGGAGTATAAAAACAGTTTCGGGCAATCAGCCCCAGCATTTT.

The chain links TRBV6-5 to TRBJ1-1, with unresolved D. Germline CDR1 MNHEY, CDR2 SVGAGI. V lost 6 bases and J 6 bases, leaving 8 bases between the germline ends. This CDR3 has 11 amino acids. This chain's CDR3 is CASRREAEAFF. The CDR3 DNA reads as TGTGCCAGCAGGAGGGAGGCTGAAGCTTTCTTT.

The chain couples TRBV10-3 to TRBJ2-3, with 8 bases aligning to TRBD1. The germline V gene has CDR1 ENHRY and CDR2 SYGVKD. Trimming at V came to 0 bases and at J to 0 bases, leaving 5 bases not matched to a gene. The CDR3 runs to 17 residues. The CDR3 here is CAISESWGQDSTDTQYF. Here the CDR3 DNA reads TGTGCCATCAGTGAGTCTTGGGGACAGGATAGCACAGATACGCAGTATTTT.

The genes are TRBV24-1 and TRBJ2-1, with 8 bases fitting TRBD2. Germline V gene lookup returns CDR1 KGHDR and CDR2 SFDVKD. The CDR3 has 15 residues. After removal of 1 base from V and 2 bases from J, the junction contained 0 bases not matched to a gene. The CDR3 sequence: CATSDFSGAYNEQFF. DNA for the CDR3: TGTGCCACCAGTGATTTTAGCGGGGCCTACAATGAGCAGTTCTTC.

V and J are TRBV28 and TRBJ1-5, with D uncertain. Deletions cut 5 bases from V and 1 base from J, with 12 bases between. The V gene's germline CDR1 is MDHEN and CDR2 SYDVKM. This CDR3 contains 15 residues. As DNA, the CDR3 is TGTGCCAGCAGTCCCGGGGTGGGCAGCAATCAGCCCCAGCATTTT. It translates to CASSPGVGSNQPQHF. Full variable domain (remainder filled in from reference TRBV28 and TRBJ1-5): DVKVTQSSRYLVKRTGEKVFLECVQDMDHENMFWYRQDPGLGLRLIYFSYDVKMKEKGDIPEGYSVSREKKERFSLILESASTNQTSMYLCASSPGVGSNQPQHFGDGTRLSIL.

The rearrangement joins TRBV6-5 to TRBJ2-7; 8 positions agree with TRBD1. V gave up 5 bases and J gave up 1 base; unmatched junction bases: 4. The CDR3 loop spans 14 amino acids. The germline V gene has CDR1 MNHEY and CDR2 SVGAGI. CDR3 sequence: CASSRQGPSYEQYF. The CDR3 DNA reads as TGTGCCAGCAGTAGACAGGGGCCTTCCTACGAGCAGTACTTC.

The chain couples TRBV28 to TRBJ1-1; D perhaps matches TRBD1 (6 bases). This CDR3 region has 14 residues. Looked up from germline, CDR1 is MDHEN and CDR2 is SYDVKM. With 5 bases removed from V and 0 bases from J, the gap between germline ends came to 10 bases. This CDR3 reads CASSPGQVNTEAFF. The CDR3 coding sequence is TGTGCCAGCAGTCCGGGACAAGTGAACACTGAAGCTTTCTTT. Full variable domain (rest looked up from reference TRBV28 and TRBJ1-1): DVKVTQSSRYLVKRTGEKVFLECVQDMDHENMFWYRQDPGLGLRLIYFSYDVKMKEKGDIPEGYSVSREKKERFSLILESASTNQTSMYLCASSPGQVNTEAFFGQGTRLTVV.

The CDR3 DNA sequence: TGCAGCGTTGGTCAGGGCTATGGCTACACCTTC. This sequence encodes CSVGQGYGYTF. V and J are TRBV29-1 and TRBJ1-2, with a weak D call TRBD1 (5 bases). The V gene's germline CDR1 is SQVTM and CDR2 ANQGSEA. V was cut by 4 bases and J by 4 bases, with 7 bases left in between. This CDR3 spans 11 amino acids.

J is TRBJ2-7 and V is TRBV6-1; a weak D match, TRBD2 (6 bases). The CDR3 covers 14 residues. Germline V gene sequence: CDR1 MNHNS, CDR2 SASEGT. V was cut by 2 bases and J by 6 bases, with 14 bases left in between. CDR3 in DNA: TGTGCCAGCAGTGAAAGTTCCCGGGGGACCGAGCAGTACTTC. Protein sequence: CASSESSRGTEQYF.

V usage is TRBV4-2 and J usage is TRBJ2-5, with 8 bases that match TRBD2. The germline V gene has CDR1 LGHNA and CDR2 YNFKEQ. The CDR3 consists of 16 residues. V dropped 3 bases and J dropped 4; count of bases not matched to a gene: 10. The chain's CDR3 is CASSHGAAGGGETQYF. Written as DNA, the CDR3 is TGTGCCAGCAGCCACGGGGCGGCGGGGGGTGGAGAGACCCAGTACTTC.

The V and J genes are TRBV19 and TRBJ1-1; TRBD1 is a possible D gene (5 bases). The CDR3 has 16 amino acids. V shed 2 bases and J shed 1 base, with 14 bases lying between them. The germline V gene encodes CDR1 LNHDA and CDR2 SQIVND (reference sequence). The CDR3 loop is CASSIRAGWANTEAFF. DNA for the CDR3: TGTGCCAGTAGTATAAGGGCAGGGTGGGCGAACACTGAAGCTTTCTTT.

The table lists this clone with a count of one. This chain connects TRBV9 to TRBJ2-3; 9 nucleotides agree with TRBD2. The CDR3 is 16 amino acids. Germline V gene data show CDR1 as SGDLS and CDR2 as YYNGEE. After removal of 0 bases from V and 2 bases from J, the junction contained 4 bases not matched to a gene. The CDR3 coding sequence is TGTGCCAGCAGCGTAGGACTAGCGGTAACCACAGATACGCAGTATTTT. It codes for CASSVGLAVTTDTQYF.

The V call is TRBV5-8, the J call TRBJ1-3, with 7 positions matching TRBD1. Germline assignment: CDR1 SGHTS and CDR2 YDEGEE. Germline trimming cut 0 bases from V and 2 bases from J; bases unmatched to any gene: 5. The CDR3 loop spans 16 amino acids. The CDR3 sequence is CASSLGQGKPGNTIYF. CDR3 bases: TGTGCCAGCAGCTTGGGACAGGGAAAGCCTGGAAACACCATATATTTT. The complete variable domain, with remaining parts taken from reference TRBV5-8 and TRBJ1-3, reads EAGVTQSPTHLIKTRGQQATLRCSPISGHTSVYWYQQALGLGLQFLLWYDEGEERNRGNFPPRFSGRQFPNYSSELNVNALELEDSALYLCASSLGQGKPGNTIYFGEGSWLTVV.

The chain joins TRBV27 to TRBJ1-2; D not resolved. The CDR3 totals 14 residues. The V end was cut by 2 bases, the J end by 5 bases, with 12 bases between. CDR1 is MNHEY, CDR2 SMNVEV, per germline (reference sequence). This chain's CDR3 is CASSLIPGIYGYTF. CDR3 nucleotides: TGTGCCAGCAGTTTAATCCCGGGGATATATGGCTACACCTTC.

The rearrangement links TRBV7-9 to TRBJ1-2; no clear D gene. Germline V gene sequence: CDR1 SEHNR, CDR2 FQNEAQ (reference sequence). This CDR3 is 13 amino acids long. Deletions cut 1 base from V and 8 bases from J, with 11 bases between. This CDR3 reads CASSLGAGWGYTF. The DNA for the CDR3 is TGTGCCAGCAGCTTAGGGGCAGGTTGGGGCTACACCTTC.

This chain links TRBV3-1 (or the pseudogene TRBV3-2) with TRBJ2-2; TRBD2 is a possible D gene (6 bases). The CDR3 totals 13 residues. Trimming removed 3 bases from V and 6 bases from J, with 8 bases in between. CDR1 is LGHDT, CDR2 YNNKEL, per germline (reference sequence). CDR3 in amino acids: CASSHASAGELFF. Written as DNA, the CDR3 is TGTGCCAGCAGCCACGCTAGCGCCGGGGAGCTGTTTTTT.

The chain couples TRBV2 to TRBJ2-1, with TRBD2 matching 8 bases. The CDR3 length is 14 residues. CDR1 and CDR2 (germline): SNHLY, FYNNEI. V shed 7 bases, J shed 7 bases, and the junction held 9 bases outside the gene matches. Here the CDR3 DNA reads TGTGCCAGCAAACCGGGACTAGTTATGAATGAGCAGTTCTTC. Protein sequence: CASKPGLVMNEQFF.

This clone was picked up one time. CDR3 bases: TGTGCCAGTGGGCGAACGCGAGGCATAGCGGGGGGGCCACCAGATACGCAGTATTTT. Translation: CASGRTRGIAGGPPDTQYF. The V call is TRBV19, the J call TRBJ2-3, with 11 bases aligning to TRBD2. The germline V gene has CDR1 LNHDA and CDR2 SQIVND (reference sequence). The CDR3 extends over 19 amino acids. The J segment lost 4 bases and the V segment lost 8 bases, leaving 20 bases of the junction unmatched.

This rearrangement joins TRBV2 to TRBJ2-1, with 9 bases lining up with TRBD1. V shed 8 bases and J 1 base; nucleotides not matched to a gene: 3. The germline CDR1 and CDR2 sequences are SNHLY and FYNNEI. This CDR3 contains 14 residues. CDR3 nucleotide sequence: TGTGCCAGCCTTGGACAGGGGTCCTACAATGAGCAGTTCTTC. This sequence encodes CASLGQGSYNEQFF.

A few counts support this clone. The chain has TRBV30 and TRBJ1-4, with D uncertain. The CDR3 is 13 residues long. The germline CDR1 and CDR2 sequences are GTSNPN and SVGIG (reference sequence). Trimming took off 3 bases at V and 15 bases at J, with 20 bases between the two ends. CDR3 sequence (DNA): TGTGCCTGGAGCCACTCCGGTGCGGTGATATTGTTTTTT. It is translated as CAWSHSGAVILFF.